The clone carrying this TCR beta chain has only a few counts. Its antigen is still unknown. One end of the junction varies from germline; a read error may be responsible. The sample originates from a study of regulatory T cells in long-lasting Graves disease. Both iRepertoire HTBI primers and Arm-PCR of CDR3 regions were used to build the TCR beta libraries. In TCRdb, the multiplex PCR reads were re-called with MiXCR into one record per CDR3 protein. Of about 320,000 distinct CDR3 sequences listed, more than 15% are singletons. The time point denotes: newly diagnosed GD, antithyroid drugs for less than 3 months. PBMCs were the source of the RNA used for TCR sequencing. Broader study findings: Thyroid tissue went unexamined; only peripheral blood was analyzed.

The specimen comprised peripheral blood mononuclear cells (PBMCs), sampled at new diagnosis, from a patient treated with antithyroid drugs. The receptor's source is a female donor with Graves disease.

CDR3 sequence (DNA): TGTGCTAGCAGCACTTCAGGAGGGCGAGAGACCCAGTACTTC. It is translated as CASSTSGGRETQYF. J is TRBJ2-1 and V is TRBV12-3 or TRBV12-4; D is possibly TRBD2 (6 bases). Near its end, the DNA agrees better with TRBJ2-5, so the J call may be wrong. There are 14 residues in the CDR3.